This T cell receptor beta chain was profiled in a study of patients and donors after allogeneic stem cell transplantation. Unmatched junction bases numbered 3, after V lost 1 base and J lost 5 bases. This CDR3 has 13 amino acids. The germline V gene encodes CDR1 SGHRS and CDR2 YFSETQ. TCRdb reprocessed the RT-PCR reads via MiXCR and lists one record per CDR3 protein. The sample lists roughly 880,000 distinct CDR3 sequences, roughly 17% seen once, with approximately 5.9% in the top ten. The V gene is TRBV5-1, the J gene TRBJ2-7, with 7 bases identical to TRBD1. This TCR came from a human donor who was either an allogeneic HSCT recipient or a stem cell or donor lymphocyte infusion donor (not recorded which). It is not recorded whose cells these are; they may come from a transplant donor. Sequenced: blood, either unsorted or a sorted T cell fraction (not recorded which). In DNA form, the CDR3 reads TGCGCCAGCAGCTTGAACAGGGGCCACGAGCAGTACTTC. As protein: CASSLNRGHEQYF.